Below are 20 T cell receptor beta chains sequenced from a single sample in a study of control samples from healthy donors and cancer patients. Data came from immunoSEQ multiplex PCR; TCRdb stores just in-frame clones and leaves some out. Among about 57,000 clones listed, 80% to 95% were seen once. The sample was PBMCs. These receptors were obtained from a man younger than 45 with colorectal cancer.

The J gene is TRBJ2-3, the V gene TRBV4-1; a weak D match, TRBD2 (8 bases). Deletions cut 0 bases from V and 3 bases from J, with 19 bases between. Germline V lookup: CDR1 MGHRA, CDR2 YSYEKL. CDR3 length equals 18 residues. As DNA, the CDR3 is TGCGCCAGCAGCCAAGATAGGGGGCGGGGGGCTCGAACAGATACGCAGTATTTT. It is translated as CASSQDRGRGARTDTQYF.

This clone was found once. This sequence joins TRBV9 and TRBJ2-1; a possible D gene is TRBD2 (5 bases). V lost 3 bases to trimming and J lost 8 bases, with 12 bases between them. This CDR3 spans 13 amino acids. Germline-derived CDR1 and CDR2 are SGDLS and YYNGEE. The CDR3 is CASSDGLSDEQFF. CDR3 in DNA: TGTGCCAGCAGCGACGGACTGTCCGATGAGCAGTTCTTC. The full variable domain, in which reference TRBV9 and TRBJ2-1 provide the parts outside the CDR3, is DSGVTQTPKHLITATGQRVTLRCSPRSGDLSVYWYQQSLDQGLQFLIQYYNGEERAKGNILERFSAQQFPDLHSELNLSSLELGDSALYFCASSDGLSDEQFFGPGTRLTVL.

The chain employs TRBV5-6 and TRBJ2-3, with D hard to call. CDR3 length: 16 amino acids. The germline V and J ends were trimmed by 2 bases and 4 bases, with 17 bases remaining between them. Germline V gene data show CDR1 as SGHDT and CDR2 as YYEEEE. In DNA form, the CDR3 reads TGTGCCAGCAGCTTTGACTCCCCCTTAGGATCAGATACGCAGTATTTT. Protein product: CASSFDSPLGSDTQYF.

The V and J genes are TRBV6-2 or TRBV6-3 and TRBJ1-5; 11 bases match TRBD1. There are 15 residues in the CDR3. The V gene's germline CDR1 is MNHEY and CDR2 SVGEGT. The junction had 1 base not matched to a gene; V was cut back by 0 bases and J by 6 bases. The CDR3 sequence is CASSYSDRGLQPQHF. For the CDR3, the DNA is TGTGCCAGCAGTTACTCGGACAGGGGGCTTCAGCCCCAGCATTTT.

The chain is built from TRBV5-1 and TRBJ1-4, with D tentatively TRBD1 (6 bases). Trimming pared 1 base from V and 2 bases from J, leaving 12 bases between. Looked up from germline, CDR1 is SGHRS and CDR2 is YFSETQ. The length of the CDR3 is 16 residues. In DNA form, the CDR3 reads TGCGCCAGCAGCTTGACACGGGACACGACTAATGAAAAACTGTTTTTT. Amino acids: CASSLTRDTTNEKLFF.

This clone is medium-sized. The chain recombines TRBV7-8 with TRBJ1-5; D is possibly TRBD1 (6 bases). This CDR3 is built from 16 residues. Germline CDR1 SGHVS, CDR2 FQNEAQ. V lost 4 bases, J lost 1 base, and 14 bases lay in between. The CDR3 here is CASSSFRGKSNQPQHF. The CDR3, as DNA: TGTGCCAGCAGCTCGTTCAGGGGCAAAAGCAATCAGCCCCAGCATTTT.

J is TRBJ1-6 and V is TRBV9; TRBD1 matches at 7 bases. V trimming: 2 bases; J trimming: 7 bases; junction bases outside the gene matches: 3. This CDR3 has 14 amino acids. The germline CDR1 and CDR2 sequences are SGDLS and YYNGEE. The CDR3 DNA reads TGTGCCAGCAGCGTGCGGGACAGAAATTCACCCCTCCACTTT. It encodes CASSVRDRNSPLHF. The full variable domain, its missing parts supplied by reference TRBV9 and TRBJ1-6, is DSGVTQTPKHLITATGQRVTLRCSPRSGDLSVYWYQQSLDQGLQFLIQYYNGEERAKGNILERFSAQQFPDLHSELNLSSLELGDSALYFCASSVRDRNSPLHFGNGTRLTVT.

The chain combines TRBV4-1 with TRBJ1-1; 9 bases are a match to TRBD1. The junction had 19 bases not matched to a gene; V was cut back by 1 base and J by 7 bases. The germline gives CDR1 MGHRA, CDR2 YSYEKL. The CDR3 loop spans 19 amino acids. The CDR3 reads CASSQAGGFTGGKDDEAFF. The CDR3 bases are TGCGCCAGCAGCCAAGCTGGGGGTTTTACAGGGGGCAAGGATGATGAAGCTTTCTTT.

V usage is TRBV19 and J usage is TRBJ1-1, with 7 positions matching TRBD1. Losses at the gene ends were 3 bases for V and 2 bases for J; bases not matched to a gene: 6. This CDR3 is 15 amino acids long. CDR1 and CDR2 (germline): LNHDA, SQIVND (reference sequence). The chain's CDR3 is CASSILGQANTEAFF. The CDR3, as DNA: TGTGCCAGTAGTATTCTTGGACAGGCTAACACTGAAGCTTTCTTT.

The rearrangement uses TRBV18 and TRBJ2-1, with TRBD1 matching over 8 bases. The J segment lost 9 bases and the V segment lost 4 bases, leaving 17 bases of the junction unmatched. CDR1 and CDR2 (germline): KGHSH, LQKENI. The CDR3 is 17 amino acids. CDR3 region: CASSQNVGQGVPGEQFF. The CDR3 bases are TGTGCCAGCTCACAGAATGTTGGACAGGGCGTCCCCGGTGAGCAGTTCTTC. The variable domain in full, with the rest retrieved from reference TRBV18 and TRBJ2-1, is NAGVMQNPRHLVRRRGQEARLRCSPMKGHSHVYWYRQLPEEGLKFMVYLQKENIIDESGMPKERFSAEFPKEGPSILRIQQVVRGDSAAYFCASSQNVGQGVPGEQFFGPGTRLTVL.

The chain couples TRBV19 to TRBJ1-2, with TRBD1 as a possible D gene (5 bases). The CDR3 runs 14 residues. CDR1 is LNHDA and CDR2 is SQIVND in the germline V gene (reference sequence). V lost 6 bases, J lost 8 bases, and 19 bases lay in between. DNA for the CDR3: TGTGCCAGTAGCCTCGCAGGGAACGCACGCGGCTACACCTTC. This encodes CASSLAGNARGYTF.

This chain links TRBV11-2 with TRBJ1-4, with D possibly TRBD1 on 6 matching bases. The germline V gene has CDR1 SGHAT and CDR2 FQNNGV. V lost 5 bases and J 7 bases, leaving 17 bases between the germline ends. The CDR3 length is 15 residues. The CDR3 bases are TGTGCCAGCAGCACCTTCACAGGGATCAGTGAAAAACTGTTTTTT. It yields the protein CASSTFTGISEKLFF.

The chain recombines TRBV18 with TRBJ1-1; tentatively, D is TRBD1 (5 bases). The CDR3 spans 14 residues. Germline V CDR1 and CDR2: KGHSH, LQKENI. Deletions cut 3 bases from V and 1 base from J, with 9 bases between. For the CDR3, the DNA is TGTGCCAGCTCACCTCGGGGCCGGAACACTGAAGCTTTCTTT. Amino acid sequence: CASSPRGRNTEAFF.

The V gene is TRBV6-5, the J gene TRBJ2-2, with a weak D call TRBD2 (6 bases). CDR3 length: 15 amino acids. The V end was cut by 10 bases, the J end by 6 bases, with 21 bases between. Germline CDR1 is MNHEY and CDR2 is SVGAGI. The CDR3 nucleotides read TGTGCCATTACACAAAGGAGGGGTTTGGCCGGGGAGCTGTTTTTT. This gives the protein CAITQRRGLAGELFF.

CDR3 sequence (DNA): TGTGCCAGCAGCCCCTCCTACGAGCAGTACTTC. Its translation: CASSPSYEQYF. The V gene is TRBV3-1 (or the pseudogene TRBV3-2), the J gene TRBJ2-7; D remains unclear. This CDR3 has 11 residues. Trimming stripped 4 bases from V and 0 bases from J, with 1 base between. Per the germline V gene, CDR1 is LGHDT and CDR2 is YNNKEL (reference sequence).

The chain employs TRBV14 and TRBJ1-5; D remains ambiguous. Trimming cost V 1 base and J 9 bases, with 10 bases left between them. The CDR3 length is 13 residues. The germline V gene encodes CDR1 SGHDN and CDR2 FVKESK. CDR3 amino acids: CASSQVQFGPQHF. CDR3 bases: TGTGCCAGCAGCCAAGTACAGTTCGGGCCCCAGCATTTT.

The rearrangement links TRBV5-6 to TRBJ2-5, with D perhaps assigned TRBD1 or TRBD2 (5 bases each). The V end lost 0 bases, the J end lost 5 bases, and 11 bases lay between the germline ends. This CDR3 has 14 amino acids. CDR1 is SGHDT and CDR2 is YYEEEE in the germline V gene. CDR3 nucleotides: TGTGCCAGCAGCTTGGGACTAAACAGGGAGACCCAGTACTTC. Its translation: CASSLGLNRETQYF.

This clone was seen more than once but under ten times. The V gene is TRBV6-5, the J gene TRBJ1-6, with 7 bases identical to TRBD1. J was trimmed by 9 bases and V by 5 bases; bases with no gene match: 4. There are 13 residues in the CDR3. The germline V gene encodes CDR1 MNHEY and CDR2 SVGAGI. The CDR3 DNA reads TGTGCCAGCAGTCTCGACAGGGTTTCACCCCTCCACTTT. It is translated as CASSLDRVSPLHF.

The rearrangement uses TRBV10-2 and TRBJ1-2; D may be TRBD1 (5 bases). This CDR3 comprises 12 residues. CDR1 is WSHSY and CDR2 is SAAADI in the germline V gene. V was shortened by 3 bases and J by 9 bases, with 11 bases between the two germline ends. The CDR3 nucleotides are TGCGCCAGCAGTGATGGGGACTGGAGCTACACCTTC. As protein: CASSDGDWSYTF.

This clone has only a few counts. This chain uses TRBV11-2 with TRBJ2-1; 9 bases are shared with TRBD2. The CDR3 loop spans 16 amino acids. Losses at the gene ends were 3 bases for V and 5 bases for J; bases not matched to a gene: 8. CDR1 SGHAT and CDR2 FQNNGV come from the germline V gene. The CDR3 DNA follows: TGTGCCAGCAGCTTTAGGATACTAGCGGGCCACAATGAGCAGTTCTTC. It translates to CASSFRILAGHNEQFF.